The T cell receptor beta chain under discussion was sequenced for a study of response to subunit inactivated influenza vaccine. Study-wide results and limits: The authors suggested that every seasonal influenza vaccination recruits few new T cells.

Comments on this clonotype: No antigen is known for it.

Each CDR3 protein is one row after TCRdb ran MiXCR on the RT-PCR reads. Here the sample spans around 850,000 distinct CDR3 sequences, approximately 17% being singletons. This CDR3 is built from 15 residues. V was clipped by 4 bases and J by 5 bases, with 15 bases between them. Germline loops: CDR1 LGHDT, CDR2 YNNKEL (reference sequence). The chain is built from TRBV3-1 and TRBJ2-1, with TRBD2 as a possible D gene (6 bases). This TCR was recovered from a man aged 50 to 60 who received an inactivated influenza vaccine. The sequences come from PBMCs from blood, collected 5 to 6 days after vaccination. The CDR3 region is CASSLLSGFNNEQFF. In DNA form, the CDR3 reads TGTGCCAGCAGCCTATTAAGCGGGTTCAACAATGAGCAGTTCTTC.